These T cell receptor beta chains were read from a single sample in a study of blood T cell repertoires in COVID-19. Repertoires were generated with immunoSEQ multiplex PCR, while TCRdb's copy carries only in-frame clones and drops some. The sample shows around 130,000 clones, about 75% of them seen only once. Sequenced material: peripheral blood. Receptor source: a man at least 80 years old with acute or convalescent COVID-19. Both conserved end residues are part of each CDR3. Fields, in order: V gene, D gene, CDR3 length, clone size, J gene, CDR3 protein, CDR3 DNA. The D gene is left open where the match is weak. Where a row states a size, it is once, few, many or the class of an expanded clone; other rows omit it.

TRBV5-6	NA	15	few	TRBJ1-5	CASSLSRFPEQPQHF	TGTGCCAGCAGCTTGAGTAGATTCCCGGAGCAGCCCCAGCATTTT
TRBV7-9	TRBD1	14	NA	TRBJ1-2	CASSPGQGFYGYTF	TGTGCCAGCAGCCCTGGACAGGGTTTTTATGGCTACACCTTC
TRBV7-9	NA	12	few	TRBJ2-4	CASSRGQNIQYF	TGTGCCAGCAGCCGCGGACAGAACATTCAGTACTTC
TRBV5-1	NA	14	NA	TRBJ2-7	CASSVGGSVGEQYF	TGCGCCAGTAGCGTGGGGGGCTCGGTAGGCGAGCAGTACTTC
TRBV14	NA	14	few	TRBJ1-2	CASSQAQGIYGYTF	TGTGCCAGCAGCCAGGCTCAGGGAATCTATGGCTACACCTTC
TRBV30	NA	14	NA	TRBJ1-5	CAWSRGRTNQPQHF	TGTGCCTGGAGCCGAGGGCGGACCAATCAGCCCCAGCATTTT
TRBV18	NA	16	NA	TRBJ2-3	CASSHLAGNPTDTQYF	TGTGCCAGCTCACACCTAGCCGGGAATCCGACAGATACGCAGTATTTT
TRBV19	TRBD1	14	NA	TRBJ1-4	CASRPDRSNEKLFF	TGTGCCAGTAGGCCGGACAGGTCTAATGAAAAACTGTTTTTT
TRBV5-6	NA	13	few	TRBJ1-2	CASSFGGSSGYTF	TGTGCCAGCAGTTTTGGTGGGAGTAGCGGCTACACCTTC
TRBV20-1	TRBD1	11	NA	TRBJ2-3	CSAHRGDTQYF	TGCAGTGCGCACAGGGGAGATACGCAGTATTTT
TRBV27	TRBD2	15	NA	TRBJ2-3	CASSLAGAALDTQYF	TGTGCCAGCAGTCTAGCGGGGGCCGCCCTGGATACGCAGTATTTT
TRBV4-2	TRBD2	16	NA	TRBJ2-5	CASSQGLAGYLETQYF	TGTGCCAGCAGCCAAGGGCTAGCGGGGTATTTAGAGACCCAGTACTTC
TRBV3-1/TRBV3-2	TRBD1	17	NA	TRBJ2-5	CASSPIPSPTGLKTQYF	TGTGCCAGCAGCCCGATACCCTCCCCGACAGGGTTGAAGACCCAGTACTTC
TRBV10-3	NA	13	once	TRBJ1-1	CAIRRQYNTEAFF	TGTGCCATCAGGCGACAGTATAACACTGAAGCTTTCTTT
TRBV18	TRBD1	15	NA	TRBJ2-3	CASSPPGQSLDTQYF	TGTGCCAGCTCACCCCCGGGACAGTCCTTGGATACGCAGTATTTT
TRBV19	TRBD2	16	NA	TRBJ2-5	CASSIGAGGLQETQYF	TGTGCCAGTAGTATAGGGGCGGGGGGCCTCCAAGAGACCCAGTACTTC
TRBV7-9	NA	13	NA	TRBJ2-7	CASSLGHTYEQYF	TGTGCCAGCAGCTTGGGACATACCTACGAGCAGTACTTC
TRBV6-6	TRBD1	15	once	TRBJ1-1	CASSYLGQRNTEAFF	TGTGCCAGCAGTTACTTGGGACAGCGAAACACTGAAGCTTTCTTT
TRBV18	NA	15	NA	TRBJ1-1	CASSPGREWGTEAFF	TGTGCCAGCTCCCCTGGGCGGGAATGGGGCACTGAAGCTTTCTTT
TRBV24-1	NA	16	NA	TRBJ1-4	CATSVGGEGEMVKLFF	TGTGCCACCAGTGTTGGGGGGGAGGGAGAGATGGTAAAACTGTTTTTT
TRBV20-1	NA	17	NA	TRBJ2-2	CSASGVDRPSNTGELFF	TGCAGTGCTAGTGGGGTTGACAGACCCTCGAACACCGGGGAGCTGTTTTTT
TRBV14	NA	14	once	TRBJ1-4	CASSPANRGEKLFF	TGTGCCAGCAGCCCGGCAAACCGAGGTGAAAAACTGTTTTTT
TRBV7-9	NA	14	NA	TRBJ1-1	CASSQRGMGTEAFF	TGTGCCAGCAGCCAGAGGGGGATGGGCACTGAAGCTTTCTTT
TRBV28	NA	15	NA	TRBJ2-5	CASSSPTHYKETQYF	TGTGCCAGCAGCTCCCCGACTCATTATAAAGAGACCCAGTACTTC
TRBV19	TRBD1	16	NA	TRBJ1-6	CASSINRGAANSPLHF	TGTGCCAGTAGTATAAACAGGGGGGCTGCTAATTCACCCCTCCACTTT
TRBV28	NA	14	NA	TRBJ2-1	CASSPPQAYNEQFF	TGTGCCAGCAGTCCCCCCCAGGCTTACAATGAGCAGTTCTTC
TRBV7-2	NA	18	NA	TRBJ2-1	CASSLALSWGRSYNEQFF	TGTGCCAGCAGCTTAGCCCTTAGCTGGGGCCGCTCCTACAATGAGCAGTTCTTC